This T cell receptor beta chain was sequenced for a study of cytomegalovirus exposure and HLA in healthy donors. Study-level background: Approximately 80 million unique TCRs, all from HLA-typed donors, were included in an early release of the data.

CDR3 length: 18 residues. The V gene end was trimmed by 3 bases and the J gene end by 4 bases; junction bases not matched to a gene: 11. Germline V CDR1 and CDR2: LNHDA, SQIVND (reference sequence). Primers: 60 Vbeta forward and 13 Jbeta reverse. Generated by immunoSEQ multiplex PCR, the TCRdb table keeps only in-frame clones and is missing some. The ten most abundant clones cover approximately 6.2% of a sample with around 110,000 clones. V is TRBV19 and J is TRBJ2-6; 8 positions match TRBD2. The receptor was isolated from a man aged 35 to 55 in good health and CMV-seropositive. Specimen: PBMCs. CDR3 loop: CASSIRAGGLGGANVLTF. Here the CDR3 DNA reads TGTGCCAGTAGTATCCGGGCGGGGGGTCTAGGCGGGGCCAACGTCCTGACTTTC.